This T cell receptor beta chain was recovered during a study of T cell responses to AZD1222 COVID-19 vaccine. Study-wide results and caveats: Most donors were white British and more were female, and clonal diversity was possibly underestimated.

Only in-frame clones appear in the TCRdb table, and some are missing; sequencing was by immunoSEQ multiplex PCR. The table has 120,000 to 150,000 clones, about 93% seen once. Turning to this clone: Its antigen is undetermined.

CDR1 is MNHEY, CDR2 SVGAGI, per germline. This CDR3 spans 14 amino acids. V shed 4 bases, J shed 2 bases, and the junction held 3 bases outside the gene matches. The sequencing used peripheral blood, collected on day 0 of AZD1222 vaccination. This clonotype was obtained from an adult in good health. The rearrangement joins TRBV6-5 to TRBJ2-3, with 7 bases fitting TRBD1. CDR3 nucleotides: TGTGCCAGCAGTTTGCAGGGGGTCACAGATACGCAGTATTTT. Its translation: CASSLQGVTDTQYF.